The clone carrying this TCR beta chain occurred once. Its antigen is not known. TCRdb re-called the RT-PCR reads with MiXCR, one entry per CDR3 protein. Of more than 700,000 distinct CDR3 sequences listed, over 20% are singletons. The sample comes from a study of response to subunit inactivated influenza vaccine. Overall study findings and caveats: Few new T cells, the authors suggested, are recruited by each seasonal influenza vaccination.

The germline V gene encodes CDR1 MNHNS and CDR2 SASEGT. The CDR3 sequence is 14 residues long. The V end lost 2 bases, the J end lost 3 bases, and 7 bases lay between the germline ends. The material sequenced was PBMCs from blood, taken 4 to 6 days after vaccination. The chain links TRBV6-1 to TRBJ1-4; tentatively, D is TRBD1 (6 bases). This receptor was identified in a middle-aged man who received an inactivated influenza vaccine. As DNA, the CDR3 is TGTGCCAGCAGTGAAAGGGGGGCTAATGAAAAACTGTTTTTT. Translation: CASSERGANEKLFF.